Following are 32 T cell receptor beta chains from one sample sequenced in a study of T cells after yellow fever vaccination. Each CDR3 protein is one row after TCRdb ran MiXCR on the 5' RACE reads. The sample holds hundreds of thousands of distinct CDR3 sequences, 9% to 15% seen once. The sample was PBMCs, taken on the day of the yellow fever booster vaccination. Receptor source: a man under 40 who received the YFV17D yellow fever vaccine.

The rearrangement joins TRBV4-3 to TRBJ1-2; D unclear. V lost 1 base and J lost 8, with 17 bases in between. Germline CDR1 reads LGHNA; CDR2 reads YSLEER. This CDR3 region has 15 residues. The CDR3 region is CASSQARTTIGGYTF. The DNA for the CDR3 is TGCGCCAGCAGCCAAGCCCGGACGACCATCGGGGGCTACACCTTC.

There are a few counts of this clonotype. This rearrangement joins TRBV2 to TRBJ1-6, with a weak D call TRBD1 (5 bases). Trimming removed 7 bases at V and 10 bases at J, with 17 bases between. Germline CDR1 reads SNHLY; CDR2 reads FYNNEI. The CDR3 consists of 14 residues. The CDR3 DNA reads TGTGCCAGCAACCGAGGGCAGGGCTGGTCACCCCTCCACTTT. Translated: CASNRGQGWSPLHF.

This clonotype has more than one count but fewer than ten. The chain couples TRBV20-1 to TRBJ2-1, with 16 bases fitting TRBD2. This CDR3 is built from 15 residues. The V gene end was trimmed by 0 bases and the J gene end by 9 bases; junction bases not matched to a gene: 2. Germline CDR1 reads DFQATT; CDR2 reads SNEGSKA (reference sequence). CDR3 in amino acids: CSAREGTSGRVEQFF. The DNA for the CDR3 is TGCAGTGCTAGAGAGGGGACTAGCGGGAGGGTTGAGCAGTTCTTC.

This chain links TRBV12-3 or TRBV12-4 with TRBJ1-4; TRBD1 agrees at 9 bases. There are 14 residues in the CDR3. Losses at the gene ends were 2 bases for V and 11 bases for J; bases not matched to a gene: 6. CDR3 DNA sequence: TGTGCCAGCAGTTTAACCGCAGGACAGGGGAAACTGTTTTTT. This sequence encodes CASSLTAGQGKLFF.

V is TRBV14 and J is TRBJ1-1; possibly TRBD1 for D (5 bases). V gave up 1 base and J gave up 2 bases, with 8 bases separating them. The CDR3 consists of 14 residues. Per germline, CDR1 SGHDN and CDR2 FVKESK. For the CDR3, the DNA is TGTGCCAGCAGCCAAGCAGGGAGAAACACTGAAGCTTTCTTT. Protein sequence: CASSQAGRNTEAFF.

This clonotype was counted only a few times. The CDR3 loop reads CASTVTSDLFYEQYF. CDR3 DNA: TGTGCCAGCACGGTGACTAGCGATCTTTTCTACGAGCAGTACTTC. J is TRBJ2-7 and V is TRBV28; 8 nucleotides line up with TRBD2. The CDR3 consists of 15 residues. CDR1 and CDR2 (germline): MDHEN, SYDVKM. Germline trimming cut 7 bases from V and 3 bases from J; bases unmatched to any gene: 11.

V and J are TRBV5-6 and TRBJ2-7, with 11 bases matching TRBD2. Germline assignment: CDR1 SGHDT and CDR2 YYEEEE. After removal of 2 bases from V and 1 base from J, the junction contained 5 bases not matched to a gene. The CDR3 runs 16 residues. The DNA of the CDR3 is TGTGCCAGCAGCTTATTTAGCGGGAGGGCTTCCTACGAGCAGTACTTC. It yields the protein CASSLFSGRASYEQYF.

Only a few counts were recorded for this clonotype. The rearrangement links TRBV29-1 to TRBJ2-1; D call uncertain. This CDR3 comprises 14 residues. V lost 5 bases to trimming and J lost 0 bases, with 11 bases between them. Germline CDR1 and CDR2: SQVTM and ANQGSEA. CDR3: CSVFSAVSYNEQFF. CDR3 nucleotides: TGCAGCGTTTTCTCGGCTGTCTCCTACAATGAGCAGTTCTTC.

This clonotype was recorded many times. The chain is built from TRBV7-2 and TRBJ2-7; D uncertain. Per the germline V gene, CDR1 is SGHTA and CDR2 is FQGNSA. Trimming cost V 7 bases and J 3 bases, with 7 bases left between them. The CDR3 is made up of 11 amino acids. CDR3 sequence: CASNLGYEQYF. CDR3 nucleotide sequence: TGTGCCAGCAATCTCGGCTACGAGCAGTACTTC. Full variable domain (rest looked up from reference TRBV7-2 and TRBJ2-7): GAGVSQSPSNKVTEKGKDVELRCDPISGHTALYWYRQSLGQGLEFLIYFQGNSAPDKSGLPSDRFSAERTGGSVSTLTIQRTQQEDSAVYLCASNLGYEQYFGPGTRLTVT.

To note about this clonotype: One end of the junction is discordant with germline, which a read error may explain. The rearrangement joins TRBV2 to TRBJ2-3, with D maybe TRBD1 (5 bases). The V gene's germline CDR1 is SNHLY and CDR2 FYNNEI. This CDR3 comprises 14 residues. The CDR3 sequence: CASSEEAGSYTQYF. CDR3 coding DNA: TGTGCCAGCAGCGAAGAAGCAGGGTCTTATACGCAGTATTTT.

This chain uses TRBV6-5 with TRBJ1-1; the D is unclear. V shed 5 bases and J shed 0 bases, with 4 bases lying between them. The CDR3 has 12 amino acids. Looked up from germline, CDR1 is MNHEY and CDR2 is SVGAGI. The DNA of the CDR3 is TGTGCCAGCAGTGACCTGAACACTGAAGCTTTCTTT. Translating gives CASSDLNTEAFF.

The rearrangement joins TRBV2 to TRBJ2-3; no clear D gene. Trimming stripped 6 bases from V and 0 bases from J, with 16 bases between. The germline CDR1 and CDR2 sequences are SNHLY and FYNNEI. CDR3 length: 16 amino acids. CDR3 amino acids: CASSKDKRSSTDTQYF. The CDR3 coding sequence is TGTGCCAGCAGCAAAGACAAAAGGTCCAGCACAGATACGCAGTATTTT.

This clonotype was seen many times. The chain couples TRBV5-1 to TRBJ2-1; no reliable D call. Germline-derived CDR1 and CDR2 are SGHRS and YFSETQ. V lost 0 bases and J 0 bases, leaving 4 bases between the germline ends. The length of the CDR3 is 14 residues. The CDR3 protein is CASSLDSSYNEQFF. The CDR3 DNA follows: TGCGCCAGCAGCTTGGACAGCTCCTACAATGAGCAGTTCTTC.

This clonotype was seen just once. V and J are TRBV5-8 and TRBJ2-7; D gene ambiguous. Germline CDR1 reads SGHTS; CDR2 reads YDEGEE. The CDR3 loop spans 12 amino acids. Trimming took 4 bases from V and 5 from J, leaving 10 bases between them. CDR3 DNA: TGTGCCAGCAGCCTGTCGTGGGACGAGCAGTACTTC. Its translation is CASSLSWDEQYF.

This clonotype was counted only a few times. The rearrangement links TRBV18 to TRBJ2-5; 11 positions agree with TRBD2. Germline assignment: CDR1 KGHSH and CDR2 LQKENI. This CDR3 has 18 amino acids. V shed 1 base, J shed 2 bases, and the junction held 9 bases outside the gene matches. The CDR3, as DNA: TGTGCCAGCTCACCACAACGATCTGGGACTAGCGGACAAGAGACCCAGTACTTC. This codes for CASSPQRSGTSGQETQYF.

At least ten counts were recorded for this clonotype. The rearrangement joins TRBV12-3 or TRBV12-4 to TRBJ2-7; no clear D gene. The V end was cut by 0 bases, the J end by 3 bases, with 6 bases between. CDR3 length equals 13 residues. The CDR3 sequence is CASSLAVDYEQYF. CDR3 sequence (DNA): TGTGCCAGCAGTTTAGCGGTCGACTACGAGCAGTACTTC.

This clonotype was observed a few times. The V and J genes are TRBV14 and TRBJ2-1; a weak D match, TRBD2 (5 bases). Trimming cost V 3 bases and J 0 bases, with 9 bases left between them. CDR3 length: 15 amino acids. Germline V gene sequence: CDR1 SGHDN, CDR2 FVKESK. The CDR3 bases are TGTGCCAGCAGCCAGTCGGGAAACTCCTACAATGAGCAGTTCTTC. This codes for CASSQSGNSYNEQFF.

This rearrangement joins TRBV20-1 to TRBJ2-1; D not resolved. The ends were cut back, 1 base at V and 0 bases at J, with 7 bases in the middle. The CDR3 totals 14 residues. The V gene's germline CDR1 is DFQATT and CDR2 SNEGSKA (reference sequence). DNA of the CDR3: TGCAGTGCTAGAGCGCCGAGCTCCTACAATGAGCAGTTCTTC. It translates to CSARAPSSYNEQFF.

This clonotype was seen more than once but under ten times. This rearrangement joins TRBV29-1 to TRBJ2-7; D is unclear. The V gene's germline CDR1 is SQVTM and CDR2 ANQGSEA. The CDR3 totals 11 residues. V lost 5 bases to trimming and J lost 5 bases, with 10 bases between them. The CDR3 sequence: CSVLVSHEQYF. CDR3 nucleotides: TGCAGCGTTCTAGTAAGTCACGAGCAGTACTTC.

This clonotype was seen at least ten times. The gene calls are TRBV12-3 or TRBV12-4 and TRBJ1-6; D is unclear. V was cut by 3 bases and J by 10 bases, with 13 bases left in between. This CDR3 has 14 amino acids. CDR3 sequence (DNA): TGTGCCAGCAGTTTGGGTGGCCCGGGGTCACCCCTCCACTTT. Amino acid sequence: CASSLGGPGSPLHF.

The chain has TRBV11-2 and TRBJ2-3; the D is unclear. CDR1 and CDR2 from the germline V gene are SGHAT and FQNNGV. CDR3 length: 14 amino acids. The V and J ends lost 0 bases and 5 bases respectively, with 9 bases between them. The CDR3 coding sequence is TGTGCCAGCAGCTTAGATATTGGGCTAGATACGCAGTATTTT. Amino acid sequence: CASSLDIGLDTQYF.

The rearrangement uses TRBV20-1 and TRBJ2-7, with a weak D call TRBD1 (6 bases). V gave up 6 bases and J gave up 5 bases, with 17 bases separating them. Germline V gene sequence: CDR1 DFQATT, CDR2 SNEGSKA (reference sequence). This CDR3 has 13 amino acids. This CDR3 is CSANPPGVHEQYF. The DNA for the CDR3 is TGCAGTGCCAACCCACCAGGGGTCCACGAGCAGTACTTC.

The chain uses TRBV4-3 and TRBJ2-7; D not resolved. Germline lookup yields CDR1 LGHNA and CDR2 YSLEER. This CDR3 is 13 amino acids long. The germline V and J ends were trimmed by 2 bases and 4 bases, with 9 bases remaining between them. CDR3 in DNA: TGCGCCAGCAGCCAAATCCCCCGTTACGAGCAGTACTTC. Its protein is CASSQIPRYEQYF.

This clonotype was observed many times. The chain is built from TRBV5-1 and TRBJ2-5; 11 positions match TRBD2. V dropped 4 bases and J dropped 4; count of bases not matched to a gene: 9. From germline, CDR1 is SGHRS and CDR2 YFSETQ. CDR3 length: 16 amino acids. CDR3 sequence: CASSTDGLAGGETQYF. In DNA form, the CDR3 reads TGCGCCAGCAGCACCGACGGGCTAGCGGGAGGAGAGACCCAGTACTTC.

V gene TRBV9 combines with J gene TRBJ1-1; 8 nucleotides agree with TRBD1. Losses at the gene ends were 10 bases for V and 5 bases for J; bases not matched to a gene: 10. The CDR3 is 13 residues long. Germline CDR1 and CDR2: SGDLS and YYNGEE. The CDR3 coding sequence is TGTGCCCCCCCGGACAGGGTGAGGACTGAAGCTTTCTTT. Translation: CAPPDRVRTEAFF.

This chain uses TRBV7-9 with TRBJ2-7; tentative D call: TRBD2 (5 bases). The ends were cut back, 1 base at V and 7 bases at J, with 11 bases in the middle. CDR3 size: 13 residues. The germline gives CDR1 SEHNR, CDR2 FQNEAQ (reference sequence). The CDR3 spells CASSLDGVVEQYF. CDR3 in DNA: TGTGCCAGCAGCTTAGACGGGGTGGTTGAGCAGTACTTC.

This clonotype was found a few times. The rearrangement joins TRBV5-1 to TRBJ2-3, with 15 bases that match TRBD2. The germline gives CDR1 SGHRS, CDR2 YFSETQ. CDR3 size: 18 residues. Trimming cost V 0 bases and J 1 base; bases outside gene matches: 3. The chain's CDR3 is CASSLGTSGRAGTDTQYF. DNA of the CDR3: TGCGCCAGCAGCTTGGGGACTAGCGGGAGGGCCGGCACAGATACGCAGTATTTT.

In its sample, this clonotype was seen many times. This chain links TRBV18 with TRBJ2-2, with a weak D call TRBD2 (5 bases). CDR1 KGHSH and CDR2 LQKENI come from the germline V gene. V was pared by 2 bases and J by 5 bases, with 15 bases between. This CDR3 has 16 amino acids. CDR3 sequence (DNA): TGTGCCAGCTCACCATCGGTGGGAGCGGTGACCGGGGAGCTGTTTTTT. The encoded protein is CASSPSVGAVTGELFF.

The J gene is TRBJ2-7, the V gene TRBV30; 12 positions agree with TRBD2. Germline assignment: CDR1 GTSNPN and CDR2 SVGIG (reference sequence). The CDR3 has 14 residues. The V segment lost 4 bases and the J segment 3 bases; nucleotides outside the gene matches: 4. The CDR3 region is CAWTWTSGIYEQYF. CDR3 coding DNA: TGTGCCTGGACTTGGACTAGCGGGATCTACGAGCAGTACTTC. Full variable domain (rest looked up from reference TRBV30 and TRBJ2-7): SQTIHQWPATLVQPVGSPLSLECTVEGTSNPNLYWYRQAAGRGLQLLFYSVGIGQISSEVPQNLSASRPQDRQFILSSKKLLLSDSGFYLCAWTWTSGIYEQYFGPGTRLTVT.

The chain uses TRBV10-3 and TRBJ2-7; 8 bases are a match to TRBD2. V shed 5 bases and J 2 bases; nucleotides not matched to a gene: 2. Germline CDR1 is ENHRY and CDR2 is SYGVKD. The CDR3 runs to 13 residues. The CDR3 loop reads CAISSAGAYEQYF. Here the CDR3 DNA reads TGTGCCATCAGTTCAGCGGGAGCCTACGAGCAGTACTTC.

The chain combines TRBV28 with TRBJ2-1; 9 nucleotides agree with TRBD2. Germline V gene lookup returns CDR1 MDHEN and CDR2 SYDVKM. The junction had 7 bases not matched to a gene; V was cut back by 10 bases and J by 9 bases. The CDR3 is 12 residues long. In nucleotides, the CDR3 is TGTGCCACCTCCTCTAGCGGGATTGAGCAGTTCTTC. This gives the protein CATSSSGIEQFF.

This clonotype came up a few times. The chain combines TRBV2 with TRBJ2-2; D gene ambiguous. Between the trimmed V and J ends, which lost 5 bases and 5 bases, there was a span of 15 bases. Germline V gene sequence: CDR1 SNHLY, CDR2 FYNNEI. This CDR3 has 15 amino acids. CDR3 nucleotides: TGTGCCAGCAGTAGGTGGACCGGTTCGACCGGGGAGCTGTTTTTT. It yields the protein CASSRWTGSTGELFF. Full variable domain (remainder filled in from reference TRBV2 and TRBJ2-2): EPEVTQTPSHQVTQMGQEVILRCVPISNHLYFYWYRQILGQKVEFLVSFYNNEISEKSEIFDDQFSVERPDGSNFTLKIRSTKLEDSAMYFCASSRWTGSTGELFFGEGSRLTVL.